The following is a T cell receptor (beta chain) sequence with its context. The sample holds one count of this clonotype. Its antigen is not yet known. One base away there is no much larger clone; base qualities are not given. One read yields weak evidence. The sample comes from a study of T-cell memory formation after mild COVID-19 (dated by TCRdb to 2020 to 2023). At the level of the whole study: TCR sequence clusters from the two donors were found to be largely donor specific. In a couple of donors, T-cell clones that expanded and contracted after mild COVID-19 were tracked by sequencing TCRalpha and TCRbeta repertoires over time. Two young, previously healthy adult volunteers, one female and one male, were included in the cohort. Overall study results and their limits: Only a couple of mild cases were covered in the study, and larger cohorts including severe cases with pre-infection samples were considered necessary. From day 15 to 85, contracting clones showed balanced CD4/CD8 phenotypes, whereas a second wave of clones that expanded from day 15 to 37 leaned towards CD4+. Some responding clones were found in pre-infection memory, which suggests that pre-existing cross-reactive memory T cells took part in the SARS-CoV-2 response. Contracting CD4+ clones were found mainly in CM and EM memory subsets, while CD8+ clones were enriched in EMRA. Whether the second-wave clones peaking on day 37 were SARS-CoV-2 specific was not confirmed.

For CDR1 and CDR2, the germline V gene lists SGHTA and FQGNSA. Its CDR3 holds 14 amino acids, cysteine through phenylalanine. Solely the CDR3 DNA is kept, with 42 bases framed from the first base. Trimming removed 1 base from V and 5 bases from J, leaving 10 bases between the germline ends. These reads were obtained on an Illumina NovaSeq 6000. TCRalpha and TCRbeta cDNA libraries were built by 5'RACE with constant-segment primers, adding sample barcodes and unique molecular identifiers. RNA was extracted from every sample with Trizol reagent. Amplification of the libraries took two PCR steps, and the second step added a second sample barcode plus Illumina TruSeq adapters. Sequencing of the libraries was done on an Illumina NovaSeq, producing 2 x 150 bp paired-end reads. Under the source paper's analysis protocol: Demultiplexing of reads and collapsing into UMI-guided consensus sequences were performed with migec v1.2.7. Using mixcr v2.1.11, UMI consensuses were aligned to TRA and TRB V and J templates and then assembled into clonotypes. Clonotypes were classified as expanded or contracted when called significant by both edgeR and NoisET, with noise models trained on biological replicates. For edgeR calls, a false discovery rate-adjusted p below 0.01 and a log2 fold-change threshold of 1 were applied. As an exploratory analysis of dynamics, PCA with hierarchical clustering was applied to max-normalized trajectories of the 1000 most abundant clonotypes. The CD4 or CD8 phenotype of responding clones was assigned using the separately sequenced CD4+ and CD8+ repertoires. TCRdb itself trimmed the public reads at Q25 with fastp, ran MiXCR and retained productive beta chains. Each CDR3 protein appears once, grouped with its most common genes and DNA. TCRdb, not the original authors, processed these V and J calls. This sample has 350,000 to 500,000 distinct CDR3 sequences in its table, and around 22% of those were observed once. About an eighth of the sample comes from the top ten.

Ficoll-Paque density gradient centrifugation was used to isolate PBMCs. This sequence uses TRBV7-2 and TRBJ2-3; TRBD2 is possibly the D segment (5 matching bases). The clonotype was recovered from an adult woman who had mild COVID-19 (a few samples of this study predate the infection). The sample titles of this study are shuffled in the database, so cell type and time point are left out; the donor was told from shared clones. The source material was PBMCs or a T cell subset sorted from them (not recorded which). Read as DNA, the sequence is TGTGCCAGCAGCTTAGGAGGGCAGGAAGATACGCAGTATTTT. Protein translation: CASSLGGQEDTQYF.